This TCR beta chain was recorded in a study of CD8 T cells in ankylosing spondylitis. This clonotype was seen ten or more times. What it recognizes is unknown. The study, taken as a whole, reports: The authors found the disease-linked clones to be CD8+ and relatively rare in peripheral blood. It appeared that ankylosing spondylitis blood was characterized by a TCR beta motif of fewer than ten highly homologous variants. Earlier studies detected some motif variants in reactive arthritis synovial fluid and blood.

Germline CDR1 SGHRS, CDR2 YFSETQ. Trimming removed 4 bases from V and 7 bases from J; junction bases left unmatched: 5. CDR3 size: 13 residues. MiXCR, applied by TCRdb to the 5' RACE reads, yields one record per CDR3 protein. The sample consists of about 510,000 distinct CDR3 sequences, 5.3% of them appearing once. This TCR derives from a male donor with ankylosing spondylitis. The source material was blood, either unsorted or a sorted T cell fraction (not recorded which). The chain has TRBV5-1 and TRBJ2-1; 7 bases match TRBD1. The CDR3 loop is CASSTTGLNEQFF. The CDR3 DNA is TGCGCCAGCAGCACGACAGGGTTAAATGAGCAGTTCTTC.